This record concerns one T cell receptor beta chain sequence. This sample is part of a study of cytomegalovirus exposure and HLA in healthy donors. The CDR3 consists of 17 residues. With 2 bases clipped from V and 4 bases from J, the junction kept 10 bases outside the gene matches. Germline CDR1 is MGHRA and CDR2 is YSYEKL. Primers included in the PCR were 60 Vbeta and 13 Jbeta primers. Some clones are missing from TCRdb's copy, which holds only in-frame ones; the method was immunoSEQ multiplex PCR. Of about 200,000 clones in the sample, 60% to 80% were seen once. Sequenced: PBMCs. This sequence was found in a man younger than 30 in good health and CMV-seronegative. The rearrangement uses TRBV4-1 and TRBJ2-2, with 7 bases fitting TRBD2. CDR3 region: CASSQPGLAVSTGELFF. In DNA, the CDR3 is TGCGCCAGCAGCCAACCGGGGCTAGCGGTTTCCACCGGGGAGCTGTTTTTT.